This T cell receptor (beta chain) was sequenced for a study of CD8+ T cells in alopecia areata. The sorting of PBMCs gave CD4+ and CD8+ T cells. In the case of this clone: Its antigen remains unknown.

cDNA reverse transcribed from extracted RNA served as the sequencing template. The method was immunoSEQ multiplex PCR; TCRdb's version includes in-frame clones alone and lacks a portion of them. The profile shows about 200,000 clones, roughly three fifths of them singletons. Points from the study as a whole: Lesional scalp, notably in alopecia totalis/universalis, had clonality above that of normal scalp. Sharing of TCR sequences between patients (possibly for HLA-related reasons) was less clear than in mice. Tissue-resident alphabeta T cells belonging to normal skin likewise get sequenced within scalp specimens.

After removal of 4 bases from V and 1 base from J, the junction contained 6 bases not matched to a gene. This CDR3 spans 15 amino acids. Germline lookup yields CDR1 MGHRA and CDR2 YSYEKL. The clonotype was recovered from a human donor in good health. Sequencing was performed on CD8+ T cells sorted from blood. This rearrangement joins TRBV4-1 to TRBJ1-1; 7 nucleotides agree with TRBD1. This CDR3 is CASSPTGKGNTEAFF. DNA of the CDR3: TGCGCCAGCAGCCCGACAGGGAAGGGGAACACTGAAGCTTTCTTT.